Following are 7 T cell receptor beta chains from one sample sequenced in a study of shared clonotypes between healthy human individuals. Generated by immunoSEQ multiplex PCR, the TCRdb table keeps only in-frame clones and is missing some. The table shows about 1.5 million clones, with approximately 98% occurring only once. Sequencing was done on a sample of naive CD4+ T cells sorted from blood. Specified subset: CD45RA+ positively selected. The source is a man in his thirties or forties in good health.

This chain's CDR3 is CAWGLLYEQYF. CDR3 DNA: TGTGCCTGGGGACTCCTCTACGAGCAGTACTTC. V is TRBV30 and J is TRBJ2-7, with a tentative D call TRBD2 (5 bases). With 5 bases removed from V and 3 bases from J, the gap between germline ends came to 8 bases. This CDR3 has 11 residues. Germline-derived CDR1 and CDR2 are GTSNPN and SVGIG (reference sequence).

The chain is built from TRBV11-2 and TRBJ2-1, with 7 bases fitting TRBD2. CDR3 length equals 13 residues. Germline trimming cut 2 bases from V and 8 bases from J; bases unmatched to any gene: 3. Germline assignment: CDR1 SGHAT and CDR2 FQNNGV. CDR3 DNA: TGTGCCAGCAGCTTAAGGGCGGGGGATGAGCAGTTCTTC. Its translation: CASSLRAGDEQFF. Full variable domain (missing parts from reference TRBV11-2 and TRBJ2-1): EAGVAQSPRYKIIEKRQSVAFWCNPISGHATLYWYQQILGQGPKLLIQFQNNGVVDDSQLPKDRFSAERLKGVDSTLKIQPAKLEDSAVYLCASSLRAGDEQFFGPGTRLTVL.

The chain uses TRBV6-5 and TRBJ2-7; TRBD2 might be the D (6 bases). CDR1 and CDR2 from the germline V gene are MNHEY and SVGAGI. This CDR3 has 15 residues. Trimming left V 0 bases short and J 3 bases short, with 12 bases between. The CDR3 nucleotides read TGTGCCAGCAGTTACTCGAGTCGGAGGGGCTACGAGCAGTACTTC. It is translated as CASSYSSRRGYEQYF.

V and J are TRBV7-2 and TRBJ1-1, with a possible D match to TRBD1 (6 bases). From germline, CDR1 is SGHTA and CDR2 FQGNSA. Between the trimmed V and J ends, which lost 4 bases and 7 bases, there was a span of 13 bases. This CDR3 is built from 13 residues. The CDR3 loop reads CASSSHREGEAFF. CDR3 bases: TGTGCCAGCAGCTCCCACAGGGAAGGTGAAGCTTTCTTT.

The rearrangement links TRBV18 to TRBJ1-1; TRBD1 is a possible D gene (5 bases). With 5 bases removed from V and 3 bases from J, the gap between germline ends came to 10 bases. The V gene's germline CDR1 is KGHSH and CDR2 LQKENI. The CDR3 length is 13 residues. The CDR3 region has the DNA TGTGCCAGCTCAGCCGACAGACACACTGAAGCTTTCTTT. It is translated as CASSADRHTEAFF.

The chain is built from TRBV15 and TRBJ1-4; perhaps TRBD1 as D (6 bases). V was pared by 5 bases and J by 6 bases, with 16 bases between. The length of the CDR3 is 15 residues. The V gene's germline CDR1 is LNHNV and CDR2 YYDKDF (reference sequence). CDR3 sequence: CATSGTGGRDEKLFF. CDR3 nucleotide sequence: TGTGCCACCAGCGGAACGGGGGGCCGGGATGAAAAACTGTTTTTT.

The chain employs TRBV15 and TRBJ2-2; possible D gene TRBD2, 5 bases. Germline V gene data show CDR1 as LNHNV and CDR2 as YYDKDF (reference sequence). The V gene lost 4 bases and the J gene lost 6 bases, with 6 bases spanning the gap. The CDR3 runs 12 residues. The CDR3 sequence is CATSIGAGELFF. Written as DNA, the CDR3 is TGTGCCACCAGCATCGGGGCCGGGGAGCTGTTTTTT.